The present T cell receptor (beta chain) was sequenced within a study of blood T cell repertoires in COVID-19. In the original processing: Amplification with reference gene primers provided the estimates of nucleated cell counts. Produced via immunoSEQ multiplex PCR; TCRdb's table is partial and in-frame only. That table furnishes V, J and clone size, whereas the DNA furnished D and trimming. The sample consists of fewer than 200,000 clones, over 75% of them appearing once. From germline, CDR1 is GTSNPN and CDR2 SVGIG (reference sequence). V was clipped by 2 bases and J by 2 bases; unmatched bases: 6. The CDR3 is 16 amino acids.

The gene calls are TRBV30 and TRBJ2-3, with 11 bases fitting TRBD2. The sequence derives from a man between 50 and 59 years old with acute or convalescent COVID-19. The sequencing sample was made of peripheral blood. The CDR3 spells CAWSRASGGSTDTQYF. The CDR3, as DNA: TGTGCCTGGAGTAGAGCTAGCGGGGGGTCCACAGATACGCAGTATTTT.